The entry below describes one T cell receptor (beta chain). This entry belongs to a study of STAT5B mutations in CD4+ large granular lymphocyte leukemia. The method was immunoSEQ multiplex PCR; TCRdb's version includes in-frame clones alone and lacks a portion of them. The sample consists of 30,000 to 40,000 clones, roughly 65% of them appearing once. Germline V gene data show CDR1 as LNHDA and CDR2 as SQIVND (reference sequence). The V gene end was trimmed by 3 bases and the J gene end by 1 base; junction bases not matched to a gene: 8. This CDR3 is 17 amino acids long. This sequence joins TRBV19 and TRBJ1-2; 10 nucleotides agree with TRBD1. The sequence came from a human donor in good health. Sequencing was carried out using CD4+ T cells from blood buffy coats. The CDR3 reads CASSMRDRGRINYGYTF. CDR3 sequence (DNA): TGTGCCAGTAGTATGAGAGACAGGGGGCGGATTAACTATGGCTACACCTTC.